These 14 T cell receptor beta chains share one sample of origin, sequenced in a study of lymphopenia after photon versus proton radiotherapy. The table came from immunoSEQ multiplex PCR; TCRdb's copy has only in-frame clones and leaves some out. The table has a few thousand clones, around 90% seen once; the top ten hold less than 20%. The material sequenced was peripheral blood, taken from a patient treated with photon-based radiotherapy. All receptors derive from a man aged 25-45 years with gastric cancer.

The chain recombines TRBV11-3 with TRBJ2-5; maybe TRBD2 (5 bases). Germline V gene data show CDR1 as SGHNT and CDR2 as YENEEA. The CDR3 consists of 14 residues. The germline V and J ends were trimmed by 1 base and 3 bases, with 9 bases remaining between them. CDR3 nucleotide sequence: TGTGCCAGCAGCTTAGGTGAGGGTGAAGAGACCCAGTACTTC. It yields the protein CASSLGEGEETQYF.

The genes are TRBV9 and TRBJ1-1, with D possibly matching TRBD1 (6 bases). V dropped 4 bases and J dropped 1 base, with 17 bases sitting between them. This CDR3 has 16 amino acids. Germline V lookup: CDR1 SGDLS, CDR2 YYNGEE. The CDR3 is CASSPPIWGPNTEAFF. CDR3 nucleotides: TGTGCCAGCAGCCCCCCTATTTGGGGGCCGAACACTGAAGCTTTCTTT.

This clone came up once. The J gene is TRBJ2-3, the V gene TRBV19, with 11 bases aligning to TRBD1. Germline CDR1 and CDR2: LNHDA and SQIVND (reference sequence). This CDR3 has 15 residues. V was pared by 5 bases and J by 5 bases, with 6 bases of the junction left unmatched. The chain's CDR3 is CASSSGQGAGDTQYF. In nucleotides, the CDR3 is TGTGCCAGTAGTTCCGGACAGGGGGCAGGAGATACGCAGTATTTT.

The chain combines TRBV6-4 with TRBJ2-2, with 10 positions matching TRBD2. The CDR3 contains 15 residues. Germline CDR1 MRHNA, CDR2 SNTAGT. J gave up 4 bases and V 7 bases, and 6 bases lay outside the gene matches. The CDR3 here is CASKRLAGGTGELFF. As DNA, the CDR3 is TGTGCCAGCAAACGACTAGCGGGTGGCACCGGGGAGCTGTTTTTT.

In this sample, this clone turned up once. This chain links TRBV9 with TRBJ1-3; D uncertain. Trimming shortened V by 3 bases and J by 7 bases, and 5 bases separated the two germline ends. This CDR3 has 11 residues. Germline CDR1 is SGDLS and CDR2 is YYNGEE. CDR3 nucleotides: TGTGCCAGCAGCGCTAGCAACACCATATATTTT. The encoded protein is CASSASNTIYF.

The V and J genes are TRBV5-6 and TRBJ2-1; 8 bases align to TRBD2. The CDR3 loop spans 15 amino acids. Germline-derived CDR1 and CDR2 are SGHDT and YYEEEE. V shed 4 bases and J 3 bases; nucleotides not matched to a gene: 6. CDR3 protein: CASSRGGQYYNEQFF. The DNA for the CDR3 is TGTGCCAGCAGCCGGGGGGGCCAGTACTACAATGAGCAGTTCTTC. The variable domain in full, with the rest retrieved from reference TRBV5-6 and TRBJ2-1, is DAGVTQSPTHLIKTRGQQVTLRCSPKSGHDTVSWYQQALGQGPQFIFQYYEEEERQRGNFPDRFSGHQFPNYSSELNVNALLLGDSALYLCASSRGGQYYNEQFFGPGTRLTVL.

The rearrangement joins TRBV7-7 to TRBJ2-3; D not resolved. CDR3 length: 14 residues. V lost 1 base and J lost 4, with 9 bases in between. In germline, CDR1 is SSHAT, CDR2 FNYEAQ (reference sequence). CDR3 sequence: CASSLDRRSDTQYF. In DNA, the CDR3 is TGTGCCAGCAGCTTAGATCGTCGGTCAGATACGCAGTATTTT.

The V call is TRBV18, the J call TRBJ2-7; maybe TRBD2 (6 bases). V lost 3 bases and J lost 3, with 9 bases in between. CDR3 length: 13 residues. Germline CDR1 is KGHSH and CDR2 is LQKENI. The DNA for the CDR3 is TGTGCCAGCTCACCGGGAGGAGGCTACGAGCAGTACTTC. Translating gives CASSPGGGYEQYF.

The chain uses TRBV5-4 and TRBJ2-5, with TRBD2 identical over 9 bases. The CDR3 runs to 15 residues. Germline V gives CDR1 SGHNT, CDR2 YYREEE (reference sequence). The V and J ends lost 3 bases and 5 bases, in that order; junction bases with no gene match: 8. CDR3 in amino acids: CASSSWTSASETQYF. In DNA form, the CDR3 reads TGTGCCAGCAGCTCCTGGACTAGCGCTTCGGAGACCCAGTACTTC.

The gene calls are TRBV5-8 and TRBJ2-3; the D is unclear. Per the germline V gene, CDR1 is SGHTS and CDR2 is YDEGEE. CDR3 length: 14 residues. Trimming removed 0 bases from V and 3 bases from J, with 8 bases in between. Written as DNA, the CDR3 is TGTGCCAGCAGCTTGGGGCTGGGTACAGATACGCAGTATTTT. Its translation: CASSLGLGTDTQYF. Variable domain in full (rest from reference TRBV5-8 and TRBJ2-3): EAGVTQSPTHLIKTRGQQATLRCSPISGHTSVYWYQQALGLGLQFLLWYDEGEERNRGNFPPRFSGRQFPNYSSELNVNALELEDSALYLCASSLGLGTDTQYFGPGTRLTVL.

This clone appeared once. The gene calls are TRBV5-1 and TRBJ2-7, with D perhaps being TRBD1 or TRBD2 (5 bases each). V was pared by 5 bases and J by 6 bases, with 12 bases between. This CDR3 has 12 residues. Germline-derived CDR1 and CDR2 are SGHRS and YFSETQ. CDR3 bases: TGCGCCAGCAGTAGGGTTGGGGGCGAGCAGTACTTC. Its protein product is CASSRVGGEQYF.

The chain uses TRBV20-1 and TRBJ1-2; D unresolved. Trimming removed 5 bases from V and 1 base from J, with 5 bases in between. Germline V gene lookup returns CDR1 DFQATT and CDR2 SNEGSKA (reference sequence). The CDR3 totals 11 residues. CDR3 sequence: CSAYNNYGYTF. CDR3 bases: TGCAGTGCTTATAATAACTATGGCTACACCTTC.

Only one count was recorded for this clone. This chain uses TRBV15 with TRBJ2-7, with a tentative D call TRBD1 (5 bases). Germline CDR1 and CDR2: LNHNV and YYDKDF (reference sequence). This CDR3 has 16 residues. Trimming stripped 3 bases from V and 5 bases from J, with 20 bases between. This CDR3 is CATSRTVGAWGNEQYF. The CDR3 nucleotides read TGTGCCACCAGCAGGACAGTGGGTGCATGGGGCAACGAGCAGTACTTC.

This clone has just a few counts. The rearrangement uses TRBV5-4 and TRBJ1-2; unclear D gene. Germline V gene sequence: CDR1 SGHNT, CDR2 YYREEE (reference sequence). V lost 2 bases and J 7 bases, leaving 6 bases between the germline ends. There are 11 residues in the CDR3. The CDR3 DNA reads as TGTGCCAGCAGCTTACTAGGTGGCTACACCTTC. Residues: CASSLLGGYTF.